Given below is one T cell receptor (beta chain) in context. TCRdb's copy holds only in-frame clones and misses some; the assay was immunoSEQ multiplex PCR. The repertoire consists of more than 300,000 clones, with roughly nine tenths occurring once and the leading ten covering 0.7% to 0.95%. Living in 24 US areas, the participants were between about 18 and 90 years of age. Allocation to cohorts depended on clinical history reported by the participants. Trimming removed 3 bases from V and 4 bases from J, with 9 bases in between. The CDR3 contains 12 residues. Germline CDR1 is GTSNPN and CDR2 is SVGIG (reference sequence). This entry is derived from a study of blood T cell repertoires in COVID-19. For the study at large: Samples taken during acute and convalescent COVID-19 were collected in the United States, Italy and Spain. T cells, B-cell-depleted T cells, or PBMCs supplied cDNA or gDNA.

The origin of this receptor is a middle-aged woman who had been exposed to COVID-19. This rearrangement joins TRBV30 to TRBJ1-1, with D hard to call. The specimen was PBMCs or T cells enriched from blood (not recorded which). CDR3 in amino acids: CAWSQVPTEAFF. Written as DNA, the CDR3 is TGTGCCTGGAGCCAGGTACCCACTGAAGCTTTCTTT.